This entry describes one TCR beta chain. The target of this receptor is not known. It has no much larger one-base neighbor in the sample; base qualities were not kept. The data belong to a study of long-term antiretroviral therapy in people with HIV (dated by TCRdb to between 2020 and 2023). In the study overall: The earliest samples were collected approximately a decade before the 2015 WHO recommendation for immediate ART, a period when ART was typically delayed until CD4 counts fell. This retrospective serial study examined whether starting ART and sustained HIV suppression were associated with changes in the composition and diversity of the TRB repertoire in peripheral blood. The cohort contributed roughly 190 cryopreserved PBMC samples from a few dozen adults with confirmed HIV infection, collected serially over a mean of 6 years (range 1-12). Of the approximately 28 participants with HIV, eleven were female. Test extractions of a monoclonal T-cell line alongside some 35 polyclonal samples showed no cross-contamination during QIAcube processing. The paper as a whole reports these results and caveats: Unsorted PBMC were profiled instead of sorted CD4+ and CD8+ T cells because pre-ART samples had limited cell numbers. Inferences about post-ART repertoire changes were limited because no data were available on ART adherence, viral resistance or therapy changes. Expanded TRB clones identified before ART initiation dominated the repertoire across all time points, though the dominance fluctuated and decreased in many PLHIV after ART. The samples span the years 2004 to 2017, and the ART regimens used may be less effective than current regimens. HIV repertoires had narrower CDR3 length ranges than controls, and the network structure suggested an antigen-experienced repertoire that shifted only slightly toward naive after ART. A significant increase in TRB diversity was found to be associated with ART initiation, although TRB diversity was observed to remain significantly below that of transplant donor controls even after long-term ART. Since PBMC availability was limited, sequencing covered only the TCR beta chain, with no alpha chain pairing.

V lost 0 bases and J lost 2 bases, and the count of bases not matched to a germline gene is 6. CDR1 is given as MGHRA and CDR2 as YSYEKL, both from the germline V gene. The CDR3 covers 16 residues, taking in both the cysteine and the phenylalanine. Of all the DNA, just the CDR3 is kept, 48 bases in frame from base 1. Participants were included only if at least one PBMC sample before ART initiation and at least two post-ART samples were available. Every participant with HIV received treatment in the United States of America. Before DNA extraction, cryopreserved samples of about 1-10 million PBMC were thawed and washed. At the time of the earliest PBMC sample for each participant with HIV, ages ranged from about 20 to 55 years. Each participant contributed PBMC samples from 1-4 timepoints before ART initiation and 2-8 timepoints after ART initiation, with a median of 7 samples. Serial HIV viral load, CD4+ T-cell count, ART history and demographic data were obtained for every participant. A Qiagen kit on a QIAcube was used to extract genomic DNA from unsorted PBMC, with samples processed in batches of 12.

Sequencing of the TRB variable region was done with the immunoSEQ hsTCRB v3.0 assay at survey level resolution. A depth of about 35,000-55,000 T-cell genomes per sample was targeted for TRB sequencing. Pooled TRB libraries were sequenced on an Illumina MiSeq with a v3 150-cycle kit. For the original study's pipeline: Repertoire analysis was run in R within a reproducible Nextflow workflow that covered QC, data transformation and analysis. Custom analyses were implemented in LymphoSeq2, an R package for AIRR-Seq data exploration. A few samples yielding fewer than 5000 total TRB sequences were excluded, leaving around 190 analyzed HIV repertoires. Of the roughly 180 retained HIV repertoires, about 60 were collected before and more than 120 after ART initiation. Repertoires were downsampled to 5000 TRB nucleotide sequences, with summary statistics averaged over 100 downsampling iterations. The analysis kept only TRB sequences whose CDR3 regions were at least seven amino acids long. Diversity was measured with a Shannon entropy-derived clonality score and the Gini coefficient. In repertoire networks, the top 5000 CDR3 amino acid sequences were linked whenever an edit distance of one separated two sequences. GLIPH2 predicted antigen specificity groups and MHC restriction for TRB CDR3 amino acid sequences. To flag known CMV, EBV, HIV or tissue antigen associations, CDR3 amino acid sequences were matched against VDJdb and McPAS-TCR. Pre-ART, post-ART and control groups were compared with Wilcoxon signed-rank tests and Holm-Bonferroni correction. Entries here come from immuneACCESS through TCRdb and include only in-frame sequences with V and J called. Some clones fail to appear in such tables; in the studies checked, an unresolved V gene covers under half of the shortfall, and the cause of the remainder is unknown. For V, J and clone size, that table is used; D and trimming come from the DNA. This sample holds 20,000 or so clones; about 80% were observed only once. Of the sample, about 5.6% is held by the ten largest clones.

This TCR was sampled from a man aged 25 to 45 with HIV. This specimen was unsorted PBMCs, taken 4.4 years after starting antiretroviral therapy. This receptor chain uses TRBV4-1 and TRBJ2-7; 8 of the junction bases match TRBD1. At the DNA level, the sequence is TGCGCCAGCAGCCAAGATTGGGGACAGGCAACCTACGAGCAGTACTTC. Its protein product is CASSQDWGQATYEQYF.